This note documents a single T cell receptor beta chain sequence. Only in-frame clones appear in the TCRdb table, and some are missing; sequencing was by immunoSEQ multiplex PCR. The table shows around 100,000 clones, with roughly 88% occurring only once. Germline V CDR1 and CDR2: LGHDT, YNNKEL (reference sequence). With 2 bases removed from V and 5 bases from J, the gap between germline ends came to 16 bases. The CDR3 sequence is 15 residues long. The entry originates in a study of T cell responses to AZD1222 COVID-19 vaccine. This clonotype originated in an adult in good health. The rearrangement joins TRBV3-1 (or the pseudogene TRBV3-2) to TRBJ2-7; possible D gene TRBD2, 5 bases. Sample: peripheral blood, taken on day 0 of AZD1222 vaccination. CDR3 DNA: TGTGCCAGCAGCCAAAGGACTCCGGGTCGGGACGAGCAGTACTTC. Translated, it gives CASSQRTPGRDEQYF.